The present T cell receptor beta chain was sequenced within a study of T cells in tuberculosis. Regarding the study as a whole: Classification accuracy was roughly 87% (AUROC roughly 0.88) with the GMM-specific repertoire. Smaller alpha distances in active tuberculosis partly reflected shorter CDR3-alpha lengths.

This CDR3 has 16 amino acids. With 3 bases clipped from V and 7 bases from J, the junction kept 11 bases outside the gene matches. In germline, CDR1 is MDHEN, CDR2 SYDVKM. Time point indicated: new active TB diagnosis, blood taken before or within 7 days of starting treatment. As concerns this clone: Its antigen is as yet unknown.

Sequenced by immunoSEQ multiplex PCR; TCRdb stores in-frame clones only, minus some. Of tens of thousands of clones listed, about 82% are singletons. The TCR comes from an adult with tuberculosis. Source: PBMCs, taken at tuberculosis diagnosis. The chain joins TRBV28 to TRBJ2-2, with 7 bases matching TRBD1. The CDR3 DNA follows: TGTGCCAGCAGTTTGGCGACACAGGGGTGGGGCGGGGAGCTGTTTTTT. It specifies CASSLATQGWGGELFF. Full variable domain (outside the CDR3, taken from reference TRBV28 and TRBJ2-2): DVKVTQSSRYLVKRTGEKVFLECVQDMDHENMFWYRQDPGLGLRLIYFSYDVKMKEKGDIPEGYSVSREKKERFSLILESASTNQTSMYLCASSLATQGWGGELFFGEGSRLTVL.